This T cell receptor beta chain appears in the sequencing data of a study of shared clonotypes between healthy human individuals. Study as a whole: For every donor, three CD4 naive, three CD4 memory, two CD8 naive and one CD8 memory plates were used.

Only in-frame clones appear in the TCRdb table, and some are missing; sequencing was by immunoSEQ multiplex PCR. The table has about 1.9 million clones, just over 90% seen once. About this clone: Its antigen is not identified.

Germline V lookup: CDR1 MDHEN, CDR2 SYDVKM. The CDR3 covers 15 residues. V lost 4 bases, J lost 0 bases, and 13 bases lay in between. Notes on the study in general: With a handful of donors compared, around 5.4% of naive CD4 clonotypes were shared. An anticipated effect of sequencing depth on clonotype sharing among donors was recognized.

As defined, naive CD8 cells were CD45RO-negative and positively selected for CCR7, with terminally differentiated effector memory CD45RA+ cells excluded. Sequenced material: naive CD8+ T cells from PBMCs. This receptor was identified in a young man in good health. Some clones in this sample may be carry-over from other donors' samples. This sequence joins TRBV28 and TRBJ2-7, with a weak D call TRBD2 (7 bases). CDR3 residues: CASSWGGGFSYEQYF. For the CDR3, the DNA is TGTGCCAGCAGTTGGGGGGGCGGGTTCTCCTACGAGCAGTACTTC.